Below are 13 T cell receptor beta chains sequenced from a single sample in a study of early T cells in non-severe SARS-CoV-2 infection. TCRdb re-derived calls from the 5' RACE reads in MiXCR, one entry per CDR3 protein. Of about 33,000 distinct CDR3 sequences listed, 3.5% to 4% are singletons. Material: whole blood. Source of these receptors: an adult who was a healthcare worker with PCR-confirmed SARS-CoV-2 infection or an uninfected control (not recorded which).

This clonotype occurred many times. The chain employs TRBV11-3 and TRBJ2-6, with D tentatively TRBD1 (6 bases). Germline V CDR1 and CDR2: SGHNT, YENEEA. Trimming removed 5 bases from V and 0 bases from J, with 17 bases in between. The CDR3 is made up of 18 amino acids. The CDR3 DNA reads TGTGCCAGCAGCCGATCTACAGGGCTAAGCTCTGGGGCCAACGTCCTGACTTTC. It is translated as CASSRSTGLSSGANVLTF.

This clonotype has ten or more counts. The V and J genes are TRBV7-9 and TRBJ2-3, with D maybe TRBD2 (6 bases). The CDR3 is 16 residues long. Trimming took 5 bases from V and 1 from J, leaving 16 bases between them. CDR1 is SEHNR, CDR2 FQNEAQ, per germline (reference sequence). DNA of the CDR3: TGTGCCAGCAGCCCCATGGAGGGATCTCGCACAGATACGCAGTATTTT. Translation gives CASSPMEGSRTDTQYF.

This clonotype was found a few times. The chain joins TRBV20-1 to TRBJ1-2; unclear D gene. Trimming left V 6 bases short and J 0 bases short, with 8 bases between. The CDR3 is 12 amino acids. The germline V gene has CDR1 DFQATT and CDR2 SNEGSKA (reference sequence). CDR3 sequence: CSAPPANYGYTF. DNA for the CDR3: TGCAGTGCCCCCCCAGCTAACTATGGCTACACCTTC.

This clonotype was observed at least ten times. The V gene is TRBV28, the J gene TRBJ2-3; 7 positions match TRBD1. The J segment lost 1 base and the V segment lost 0 bases, leaving 10 bases of the junction unmatched. From germline, CDR1 is MDHEN and CDR2 SYDVKM. This CDR3 spans 18 amino acids. The CDR3: CASSLWGRTGGGTDTQYF. In DNA, the CDR3 is TGTGCCAGCAGTTTATGGGGCCGGACAGGCGGTGGCACAGATACGCAGTATTTT.

The CDR3 here is CASSVGGDRSYEQYF. The CDR3 DNA sequence: TGTGCCAGCAGCGTAGGTGGGGACAGGAGCTACGAGCAGTACTTC. The rearrangement uses TRBV9 and TRBJ2-7, with 8 bases lining up with TRBD1. Per germline, CDR1 SGDLS and CDR2 YYNGEE. This CDR3 region has 15 residues. Losses at the gene ends were 0 bases for V and 3 bases for J; bases not matched to a gene: 5.

The chain couples TRBV18 to TRBJ1-4; D is unresolved. V was clipped by 3 bases and J by 5 bases, with 4 bases between them. Germline V gives CDR1 KGHSH, CDR2 LQKENI. The CDR3 runs 12 residues. CDR3 nucleotide sequence: TGTGCCAGCTCACCTCAGAATGAAAAACTGTTTTTT. Translating it yields CASSPQNEKLFF.

In its sample, this clonotype was seen many times. This chain uses TRBV7-9 with TRBJ1-4, with 8 positions matching TRBD1. The CDR3 covers 14 residues. Germline-derived CDR1 and CDR2 are SEHNR and FQNEAQ (reference sequence). Trimming cost V 3 bases and J 5 bases; bases outside gene matches: 2. CDR3 DNA sequence: TGTGCCAGCAGCTTGGGACAGGTGAATGAAAAACTGTTTTTT. Its protein is CASSLGQVNEKLFF.

Remarks on this clonotype: A read error may explain this, as a much larger clone is one base away. The chain combines TRBV7-9 with TRBJ2-5, with 7 bases that match TRBD2. Germline V gene sequence: CDR1 SEHNR, CDR2 FQNEAQ (reference sequence). With V trimmed by 8 bases and J by 5 bases, 11 bases remained unmatched. The CDR3 runs 14 residues. This CDR3 reads CASGSDGLEETQYF. CDR3 sequence (DNA): TGTGCCAGCGGCAGCGACGGACTAGAGGAGACCCAGTACTTC.

Notes on this clonotype: A read error may account for a junction end that differs from germline. Written as DNA, the CDR3 is TGCGCCAGCAACCAAACTTACAGGGGGCCCTACGAGCAGTACTTC. It translates to CASNQTYRGPYEQYF. The chain links TRBV4-3 to TRBJ2-7, with TRBD1 matching over 9 bases. Germline V gene sequence: CDR1 LGHNA, CDR2 YSLEER. The CDR3 covers 15 residues.

This clonotype was counted ten times or more. The V and J genes are TRBV5-4 and TRBJ1-3, with D unclear. Germline V lookup: CDR1 SGHNT, CDR2 YYREEE (reference sequence). V lost 2 bases and J lost 6, with 3 bases in between. The CDR3 sequence is 11 residues long. CDR3 amino acids: CASSFQNTIYF. For the CDR3, the DNA is TGTGCCAGCAGCTTCCAAAACACCATATATTTT.

This clonotype appeared many times. V and J are TRBV27 and TRBJ2-1; TRBD2 might be the D (7 bases). This CDR3 contains 14 residues. Germline CDR1 reads MNHEY; CDR2 reads SMNVEV (reference sequence). Trimming stripped 4 bases from V and 10 bases from J, with 17 bases between. The CDR3 nucleotides read TGTGCCAGCAGTTCTGGGGGGGCCCTTGAGGAGCAGTTCTTC. Protein product: CASSSGGALEEQFF.

There are many counts of this clonotype. The gene calls are TRBV20-1 and TRBJ2-3; unclear D gene. This CDR3 region has 12 residues. With 6 bases removed from V and 3 bases from J, the gap between germline ends came to 10 bases. CDR1 and CDR2 from the germline V gene are DFQATT and SNEGSKA (reference sequence). CDR3 nucleotide sequence: TGCAGTGCCTCAGACCTTACAGATACGCAGTATTTT. Translated, it gives CSASDLTDTQYF.

This clonotype occurred many times. The chain joins TRBV5-1 to TRBJ2-5; D is perhaps TRBD2 (6 bases). The V gene lost 0 bases and the J gene lost 1 base, with 13 bases spanning the gap. This CDR3 is built from 16 residues. Germline lookup yields CDR1 SGHRS and CDR2 YFSETQ. DNA for the CDR3: TGCGCCAGCAGCTTGGGACCAACTAGCAGCCAAGAGACCCAGTACTTC. Amino acid sequence: CASSLGPTSSQETQYF.